This is a list of T cell receptor beta chains from one sample in a study of blood T cell repertoires in COVID-19. Sequenced by immunoSEQ multiplex PCR; TCRdb stores in-frame clones only, minus some. The sample records 150,000 or so clones, 86% being singletons. The sample comprised peripheral blood. The receptors here all came from a man between 18 and 35 years old with acute or convalescent COVID-19. CDR3s include the opening cysteine and the closing phenylalanine or tryptophan.

v_call cdr3_aa
TRBV7-8 CASSFGQDSNQPQHF
TRBV19 CASSTDRVNQPQHF
TRBV10-1 CASSESGTDTEAFF
TRBV7-9 CASSLGTGENTIYF
TRBV6-5 CASTLGGTNQPQHF
TRBV20-1 CSANDRPFDNEQFF
TRBV19 CASSMGLTGELFF
TRBV9 CASTSLGGGGGYTF
TRBV6-5 CASSFTVEQPQHF
TRBV7-8 CASSLNAGGWQPQHF
TRBV11-2 CASSSYRGNHYGYTF
TRBV11-2 CASSSYASYDDLDTQYF
TRBV7-9 CASSLPPRGNTEAFF
TRBV18 CASSPGTDQPQHF
TRBV6-5 CASAPGQASPLHF
TRBV30 CAWGQGFSTDTQYF
TRBV5-4 CASSHEGRGAFF
TRBV5-8 CASSLAPTGAGETQYF
TRBV5-1 CASSYPGYEQYF
TRBV7-3 CASSFVTSGGGELFF
TRBV25-1 CASSEGQGPIQYF
TRBV18 CASSLAQGRSGNTIYF
TRBV6-5 CATVGDSYGYTF
TRBV3-1/TRBV3-2 CASSPTPDRNNEQFF
TRBV5-1 CASSSGQGNTGNTIYF
TRBV9 CASSRDLNTEAFF
TRBV24-1 CATSDFSRGHQQFF
TRBV25-1 CASSVRGLAGETQYF
TRBV15 CATSIRQGGGYTF
TRBV5-8 CASSSRPIRTGQGGYTF
TRBV5-5 CASSSNVAGRRNEQFF
TRBV5-1 CASQKTGSTDTQYF
TRBV24-1 CATSDRFAGSGANVLTF
TRBV3-1/TRBV3-2 CASSQDPSGNTIYF
TRBV14 CASSQGLAGGHLQETQYF
TRBV5-1 CASSSGQGTDTQYF
TRBV9 CASSTGTSGGARETQYF
TRBV19 CASSIWSGGSNTGELFF
TRBV7-9 CASSLNRVDGYTF
TRBV12-3/TRBV12-4 CASSSQGYGYTF
TRBV6-5 CASSSIAGLAVETQYF
TRBV2 CASRGDRGTYGYTF
TRBV28 CASSPIRGGYNEQFF
TRBV12-5 CASASFGTTQPQHF
TRBV4-1 CASSQNAGYTDTQYF
TRBV9 CASSRFSGGADTGELFF
TRBV2 CASLMETGAYGYTF
TRBV2 CASEGVGKTQYF
TRBV6-5 CASSYSRDTNYGYTF
TRBV10-2 CASSGQGRGTEAFF